These 29 T cell receptor beta chains were sequenced from one sample in a study of PD-L1 blockade in urothelial cancer. Measured with immunoSEQ multiplex PCR; TCRdb has only the in-frame clones, and not every one. The sample includes tens of thousands of clones, more than 75% seen only once; the top ten take 1.5% to 2%. Sequences were derived from PBMCs, sampled around atezolizumab (anti-PD-L1) treatment. Receptor source: a man between 50 and 59 years old with urothelial cancer.

The genes are TRBV6-6 and TRBJ1-1; D is possibly TRBD1 (6 bases). Germline CDR1 MNHNY, CDR2 SVGAGI (reference sequence). V was clipped by 7 bases and J by 1 base, with 13 bases between them. The CDR3 covers 14 residues. For the CDR3, the DNA is TGTGCCAGCATCCTCCGACAGGCGAACACTGAAGCTTTCTTT. This sequence encodes CASILRQANTEAFF.

This sequence joins TRBV11-2 and TRBJ2-5; unclear D gene. CDR1 SGHAT and CDR2 FQNNGV come from the germline V gene. Trimming took 5 bases from V and 4 from J, leaving 11 bases between them. This CDR3 comprises 13 residues. The CDR3 region is CASSEEWRETQYF. CDR3 sequence (DNA): TGTGCCAGCAGCGAGGAGTGGAGAGAGACCCAGTACTTC.

V gene TRBV6-5 combines with J gene TRBJ2-7; 9 nucleotides line up with TRBD1. The CDR3 is 15 residues long. Germline loops: CDR1 MNHEY, CDR2 SVGAGI. Trimming removed 8 bases from V and 2 bases from J; junction bases left unmatched: 10. DNA of the CDR3: TGTGCCAGCGGATCGAGGACAGGGGTAACCTACGAGCAGTACTTC. Protein: CASGSRTGVTYEQYF.

This chain links TRBV25-1 with TRBJ1-4, with 9 bases matching TRBD1. J lost 8 bases, V lost 5 bases, and 15 bases had no gene match. This CDR3 has 17 residues. Germline V gene lookup returns CDR1 MGHDK and CDR2 SYGVNS. The CDR3: CASSPQSGTGMNEKLFF. The CDR3 DNA reads as TGTGCCAGCAGTCCCCAGTCCGGGACAGGGATGAACGAAAAACTGTTTTTT.

The rearrangement links TRBV14 to TRBJ1-1, with TRBD1 as a possible D gene (6 bases). Per germline, CDR1 SGHDN and CDR2 FVKESK. This CDR3 has 15 residues. V gave up 4 bases and J gave up 6 bases, with 18 bases separating them. CDR3 nucleotide sequence: TGTGCCAGCAGCCCCCAGGGGTTGTTTTTCCCTGAAGCTTTCTTT. Its protein product is CASSPQGLFFPEAFF.

This sequence joins TRBV27 and TRBJ2-7, with D possibly TRBD1 on 6 matching bases. Germline V gives CDR1 MNHEY, CDR2 SMNVEV (reference sequence). This CDR3 comprises 15 residues. V was cut by 5 bases and J by 2 bases, with 16 bases left in between. This CDR3 is CASSLIQGQTYEQYF. CDR3 coding DNA: TGTGCCAGCAGTCTCATACAAGGACAGACCTACGAGCAGTACTTC.

The genes are TRBV14 and TRBJ2-7; D remains unclear. The CDR3 is 12 amino acids. Per germline, CDR1 SGHDN and CDR2 FVKESK. V was shortened by 2 bases and J by 4 bases, with 6 bases between the two germline ends. This CDR3 reads CASSQTAYEQYF. Here the CDR3 DNA reads TGTGCCAGCAGCCAAACCGCGTACGAGCAGTACTTC.

This clone appeared a single time. This chain's CDR3 is CASSQVLGQGSNYGYTF. The DNA of the CDR3 is TGCGCCAGCAGCCAAGTCCTCGGACAGGGGTCTAACTATGGCTACACCTTC. The gene calls are TRBV4-3 and TRBJ1-2, with 9 bases lining up with TRBD1. J gave up 0 bases and V 1 base, and 6 bases lay outside the gene matches. Germline CDR1 and CDR2: LGHNA and YSLEER. There are 17 residues in the CDR3.

This clone was seen a single time. This rearrangement joins TRBV5-6 to TRBJ2-5; D uncertain. CDR1 and CDR2 (germline): SGHDT, YYEEEE. V lost 2 bases to trimming and J lost 5 bases, with 10 bases between them. The CDR3 loop spans 13 amino acids. The CDR3 DNA follows: TGTGCCAGCAGCTTTCGCCTCGGGGAGACCCAGTACTTC. Its protein product is CASSFRLGETQYF.

This clone was observed a single time. This chain connects TRBV25-1 to TRBJ2-1; maybe TRBD1 (6 bases). Germline assignment: CDR1 MGHDK and CDR2 SYGVNS. V lost 2 bases and J 16 bases, leaving 15 bases between the germline ends. The CDR3 is made up of 12 amino acids. In DNA form, the CDR3 reads TGTGCCAGCAGTGAACCGGGACATCCACCTTTCTTC. This gives the protein CASSEPGHPPFF.

This clone turned up a few times. DNA for the CDR3: TGTGCCAGCAGTTTACGCGGCGGGGGCGGGAGCACAGATACGCAGTATTTT. As protein: CASSLRGGGGSTDTQYF. The rearrangement joins TRBV28 to TRBJ2-3; possibly TRBD2 for D (7 bases). There are 17 residues in the CDR3. Germline V CDR1 and CDR2: MDHEN, SYDVKM. V was pared by 2 bases and J by 0 bases, with 15 bases between.

This clone was seen only once. The CDR3 sequence: CASSERTSGNEQFF. The DNA for the CDR3 is TGCGCCAGCAGCGAAAGGACTAGCGGCAATGAGCAGTTCTTC. The chain employs TRBV5-1 and TRBJ2-1, with 10 positions matching TRBD2. Germline CDR1 and CDR2: SGHRS and YFSETQ. With V trimmed by 4 bases and J by 6 bases, 4 bases remained unmatched. The CDR3 sequence is 14 residues long.

This clone has only one observation. The chain uses TRBV7-3 and TRBJ1-2; D unresolved. The ends were cut back, 5 bases at V and 1 base at J, with 20 bases in the middle. The CDR3 contains 17 residues. Germline CDR1 and CDR2: SGHTA and FQGTGA. The DNA for the CDR3 is TGTGCCAGCAGCCCCTCGGAGGGCCGATCACTTAACTATGGCTACACCTTC. Translating gives CASSPSEGRSLNYGYTF. Supplemented by reference TRBV7-3 and TRBJ1-2, the full variable domain reads GAGVSQTPSNKVTEKGKYVELRCDPISGHTALYWYRQSLGQGPEFLIYFQGTGAADDSGLPNDRFFAVRPEGSVSTLKIQRTERGDSAVYLCASSPSEGRSLNYGYTFGSGTRLTVV.

The chain couples TRBV27 to TRBJ2-1; 7 positions match TRBD1. The ends lost 3 bases at V and 2 bases at J; junction bases unmatched: 4. This CDR3 has 15 residues. Per the germline V gene, CDR1 is MNHEY and CDR2 is SMNVEV (reference sequence). The CDR3 loop is CASSFRQGAYNEQFF. The CDR3 coding sequence is TGTGCCAGCAGTTTTCGGCAGGGGGCCTACAATGAGCAGTTCTTC.

J is TRBJ2-7 and V is TRBV21-1; TRBD2 is the table's D call and was not checked against the DNA. TRBV21-1 is tagged as a pseudogene. The CDR3 runs to 14 residues. The CDR3 loop reads CASSKVDRDYEQYF. In nucleotides, the CDR3 is TGTGCCAGCAGCAAAGTAGACCGGGACTACGAGCAGTACTTC.

This chain connects TRBV7-9 to TRBJ1-5; D not resolved. Germline-derived CDR1 and CDR2 are SEHNR and FQNEAQ (reference sequence). Deletions cut 1 base from V and 10 bases from J, with 8 bases between. This CDR3 has 12 residues. For the CDR3, the DNA is TGTGCCAGCAGCTTAGGACTACGACCCCAGCATTTT. It translates to CASSLGLRPQHF.

This clone showed up just a few times. CDR3 sequence (DNA): TGTGCCACCAGCGGAGGGGCCCTCGGATTGAGTCAGCCCCAGCATTTT. Translation gives CATSGGALGLSQPQHF. The rearrangement links TRBV15 to TRBJ1-5; the D gene is possibly TRBD1 (5 bases). In germline, CDR1 is LNHNV, CDR2 YYDKDF (reference sequence). The CDR3 sequence is 16 residues long. The V end was cut by 5 bases, the J end by 6 bases, with 20 bases between.

The V call is TRBV5-1, the J call TRBJ2-5; 8 bases are a match to TRBD2. CDR1 is SGHRS, CDR2 YFSETQ, per germline. The CDR3 is made up of 16 amino acids. Trimming took 1 base from V and 3 from J; bases not matched to a gene: 8. The CDR3 protein is CASSLTGGSVKETQYF. In nucleotides, the CDR3 is TGCGCCAGCAGCTTGACGGGAGGGTCAGTAAAAGAGACCCAGTACTTC. Complete variable domain (other parts from reference TRBV5-1 and TRBJ2-5): KAGVTQTPRYLIKTRGQQVTLSCSPISGHRSVSWYQQTPGQGLQFLFEYFSETQRNKGNFPGRFSGRQFSNSRSEMNVSTLELGDSALYLCASSLTGGSVKETQYFGPGTRLLVL.

V usage is TRBV7-3 and J usage is TRBJ2-6, with TRBD1 matching over 9 bases. Germline CDR1 SGHTA, CDR2 FQGTGA. This CDR3 contains 18 residues. Trimming removed 5 bases from V and 0 bases from J; junction bases left unmatched: 8. This CDR3 reads CASSPTRTGVSGANVLTF. CDR3 DNA sequence: TGTGCCAGCAGCCCCACGAGGACAGGGGTCTCTGGGGCCAACGTCCTGACTTTC.

This sequence joins TRBV7-9 and TRBJ2-7; tentatively, D is TRBD1 (6 bases). CDR1 is SEHNR, CDR2 FQNEAQ, per germline (reference sequence). Trimming took off 5 bases at V and 0 bases at J, with 14 bases between the two ends. The CDR3 has 15 amino acids. CDR3 in amino acids: CASSQTGQISYEQYF. In DNA, the CDR3 is TGTGCCAGCAGCCAGACTGGACAGATCTCCTACGAGCAGTACTTC.

This clone was seen a single time. The V and J genes are TRBV14 and TRBJ2-5; 14 nucleotides agree with TRBD2. The V gene end was trimmed by 4 bases and the J gene end by 5 bases; junction bases not matched to a gene: 9. CDR1 and CDR2 (germline): SGHDN, FVKESK. The CDR3 sequence is 17 residues long. In DNA form, the CDR3 reads TGTGCCAGCAGCCCGACTAGCGGGAGGGCAATTGGGGAGACCCAGTACTTC. This translates into CASSPTSGRAIGETQYF.

V and J are TRBV11-1 and TRBJ1-2; the match to TRBD1 covers 8 bases. V shed 2 bases and J 3 bases; nucleotides not matched to a gene: 11. The CDR3 totals 17 residues. Germline V gene lookup returns CDR1 SGHAT and CDR2 FQDESV (reference sequence). The CDR3 region is CASSLLDRVPKYYGYTF. CDR3 nucleotides: TGTGCCAGCAGCTTACTGGACAGGGTTCCGAAATACTATGGCTACACCTTC.

The rearrangement uses TRBV28 and TRBJ1-2; D call uncertain. The germline V gene has CDR1 MDHEN and CDR2 SYDVKM. V was trimmed by 8 bases and J by 6 bases, leaving 7 bases between them. The CDR3 spans 10 residues. CDR3 sequence reads: CASRQNGYTF. The CDR3 DNA is TGTGCCAGCCGCCAGAATGGCTACACCTTC.

This chain uses TRBV15 with TRBJ2-7; 12 bases are a match to TRBD2. The CDR3 totals 18 residues. Looked up from germline, CDR1 is LNHNV and CDR2 is YYDKDF (reference sequence). Trimming cost V 2 bases and J 3 bases; bases outside gene matches: 11. The CDR3 DNA reads TGTGCCACCAGCAGAACTCCCGGACTAGCGGGGTTGTACTACGAGCAGTACTTC. Amino acids: CATSRTPGLAGLYYEQYF.

In DNA form, the CDR3 reads TGTGCCAGCCAGGACAGGTCGGGTAATTCACCCCTCCACTTT. As protein: CASQDRSGNSPLHF. The chain couples TRBV19 to TRBJ1-6; 7 bases are a match to TRBD1. The CDR3 totals 14 residues. The V and J ends lost 9 bases and 6 bases, in that order; junction bases with no gene match: 8. The germline V gene has CDR1 LNHDA and CDR2 SQIVND (reference sequence). The complete variable domain, with remaining parts taken from reference TRBV19 and TRBJ1-6, reads DGGITQSPKYLFRKEGQNVTLSCEQNLNHDAMYWYRQDPGQGLRLIYYSQIVNDFQKGDIAEGYSVSREKKESFPLTVTSAQKNPTAFYLCASQDRSGNSPLHFGNGTRLTVT.

The V gene is TRBV5-6, the J gene TRBJ2-5; the D is unclear. This CDR3 contains 13 residues. Per the germline V gene, CDR1 is SGHDT and CDR2 is YYEEEE. V lost 1 base to trimming and J lost 2 bases, with 6 bases between them. The CDR3 coding sequence is TGTGCCAGCAGCTTGCAGGATCAAGAGACCCAGTACTTC. Protein sequence: CASSLQDQETQYF.

This sequence joins TRBV11-2 and TRBJ2-7; 7 bases map to TRBD2. CDR1 is SGHAT and CDR2 is FQNNGV in the germline V gene. This CDR3 contains 16 residues. The trim removed 1 base at V and 3 bases at J, leaving 9 bases unmatched. The CDR3 bases are TGTGCCAGCAGCTTAGGTTTGGGGGAGGGCCACTACGAGCAGTACTTC. Its protein is CASSLGLGEGHYEQYF.

This rearrangement joins TRBV27 to TRBJ2-3; no clear D gene. Germline lookup yields CDR1 MNHEY and CDR2 SMNVEV (reference sequence). This CDR3 contains 13 residues. V dropped 8 bases and J dropped 2 bases, with 11 bases sitting between them. CDR3: CASRRSDTDTQYF. The CDR3 nucleotides are TGTGCCAGCCGTAGAAGCGACACAGATACGCAGTATTTT.

This clone was seen just once. The CDR3 is CASIRGGNQPQHF. In DNA, the CDR3 is TGTGCCAGCATCCGGGGAGGGAACCAGCCCCAGCATTTT. The V and J genes are TRBV21-1 and TRBJ1-5. TRBV21-1 is shown as a pseudogene. CDR3 length: 13 residues.